This paragraph reports one T cell receptor (beta chain). These data come from a study of blood T cell repertoires in COVID-19. For the study at large: Donors in the United States, Italy and Spain gave samples during acute or convalescent COVID-19. The analysed material was cDNA or gDNA that came from T cells, B-cell-depleted T cells, or PBMCs.

V lost 3 bases, J lost 0 bases, and 7 bases stayed unmatched. From germline, CDR1 is GTSNPN and CDR2 SVGIG (reference sequence). The CDR3 sequence is 15 residues long. In the original analysis: Estimation of nucleated cell counts was performed using reference gene primer amplification. The assay was immunoSEQ multiplex PCR, and TCRdb's table has in-frame clones only and misses some. V, J and clone size reflect that table, while D and trimming were determined from the DNA. Of fewer than 350,000 clones listed, about 90% were seen once; the top ten hold 2% to 2.5%. V and J are TRBV30 and TRBJ1-1; 7 nucleotides match TRBD1. Sample: peripheral blood. This clonotype was obtained from a woman in her 30s who had recovered from COVID-19. Written as DNA, the CDR3 is TGTGCCTGGAGGAGACAGGGAACTTTGAACACTGAAGCTTTCTTT. This sequence encodes CAWRRQGTLNTEAFF.